Following are 20 T cell receptor beta chains from one sample sequenced in a study of a mutant IDH1 vaccine in newly diagnosed glioma. Sequencing was performed with immunoSEQ multiplex PCR; in TCRdb, only in-frame clones are kept and a portion is missing. The sample lists around 94,000 clones; roughly 86% were seen once. Indicated time point: week 47, end of study. A 20-mer mutant IDH1 peptide at 300 ug was injected subcutaneously with topical imiquimod. Their target antigens are unknown. Specimen: PBMCs, collected from a glioma patient whose treatment included an IDH1 peptide vaccine. These receptors were taken from a woman in her fifties or sixties with glioma.

The CDR3 spells CASSPARTGSGNTIYF. The CDR3 DNA sequence: TGTGCCAGCAGTCCGGCAAGGACAGGCTCTGGAAACACCATATATTTT. The rearrangement links TRBV6-6 to TRBJ1-3; 7 bases are a match to TRBD1. Germline trimming cut 5 bases from V and 0 bases from J; bases unmatched to any gene: 7. The CDR3 is 16 amino acids. The germline gives CDR1 MNHNY, CDR2 SVGAGI (reference sequence).

This clone showed up just a few times. The rearrangement links TRBV19 to TRBJ2-7; tentative D call: TRBD2 (6 bases). The ends were cut back, 6 bases at V and 1 base at J, with 13 bases in the middle. In germline, CDR1 is LNHDA, CDR2 SQIVND (reference sequence). The CDR3 totals 14 residues. Written as DNA, the CDR3 is TGTGCCAGTAGCGTGGGGGGTTGGTCCTACGAGCAGTACTTC. Amino acids: CASSVGGWSYEQYF.

The chain has TRBV5-1 and TRBJ2-7; TRBD1 agrees at 10 bases. CDR1 SGHRS and CDR2 YFSETQ come from the germline V gene. Trimming cost V 5 bases and J 5 bases; bases outside gene matches: 13. The CDR3 consists of 16 residues. The CDR3 spells CASRSRDRGENHEQYF. The DNA for the CDR3 is TGCGCCAGCAGGTCCCGGGACAGGGGCGAGAATCACGAGCAGTACTTC.

This rearrangement joins TRBV5-1 to TRBJ2-1; D gene ambiguous. The CDR3 length is 13 residues. V was cut by 4 bases and J by 10 bases, with 15 bases left in between. Germline V gene lookup returns CDR1 SGHRS and CDR2 YFSETQ. The CDR3 DNA is TGCGCCAGCAGCCCAAATACTTTGAGAGAGCAGTTCTTC. This encodes CASSPNTLREQFF.

This clone was found once. The rearrangement uses TRBV11-2 and TRBJ2-5; 9 bases align to TRBD1. CDR3 length: 14 residues. The germline gives CDR1 SGHAT, CDR2 FQNNGV. J gave up 5 bases and V 8 bases, and 9 bases lay outside the gene matches. The CDR3 DNA sequence: TGTGCCAGCGGCTGGACAGGGGTAGCGGAGACCCAGTACTTC. It specifies CASGWTGVAETQYF. Filled out from reference TRBV11-2 and TRBJ2-5, the complete variable domain reads EAGVAQSPRYKIIEKRQSVAFWCNPISGHATLYWYQQILGQGPKLLIQFQNNGVVDDSQLPKDRFSAERLKGVDSTLKIQPAKLEDSAVYLCASGWTGVAETQYFGPGTRLLVL.

V usage is TRBV4-1 and J usage is TRBJ1-2; the D is unclear. This CDR3 spans 14 amino acids. Trimming removed 1 base from V and 2 bases from J, with 8 bases in between. In germline, CDR1 is MGHRA, CDR2 YSYEKL. In nucleotides, the CDR3 is TGCGCCAGCAGCCAAGGTGACATCAACTATGGCTACACCTTC. Its protein product is CASSQGDINYGYTF.

The CDR3 DNA sequence: TGTGCCAGCAGCGCCACCCGGGACAGATACGAGCAGTACTTC. Protein sequence: CASSATRDRYEQYF. The rearrangement joins TRBV9 to TRBJ2-7; 7 nucleotides match TRBD1. The V gene's germline CDR1 is SGDLS and CDR2 YYNGEE. V gave up 3 bases and J gave up 4 bases; unmatched junction bases: 7. The CDR3 loop spans 14 amino acids.

This chain links TRBV19 with TRBJ2-3, with D possibly TRBD2 on 5 matching bases. The CDR3 contains 13 residues. The V gene lost 6 bases and the J gene lost 3 bases, with 10 bases spanning the gap. Germline values: CDR1 LNHDA, CDR2 SQIVND (reference sequence). The CDR3 sequence is CASRASGTDTQYF. In DNA form, the CDR3 reads TGTGCCAGTAGGGCCAGCGGTACAGATACGCAGTATTTT.

The rearrangement joins TRBV5-6 to TRBJ2-7; unclear D gene. The germline CDR1 and CDR2 sequences are SGHDT and YYEEEE. Trimming stripped 0 bases from V and 3 bases from J, with 13 bases between. This CDR3 has 15 residues. Written as DNA, the CDR3 is TGTGCCAGCAGCTTGGGGGTGGTCAGCCGCTACGAGCAGTACTTC. As protein: CASSLGVVSRYEQYF. Full variable domain (missing parts from reference TRBV5-6 and TRBJ2-7): DAGVTQSPTHLIKTRGQQVTLRCSPKSGHDTVSWYQQALGQGPQFIFQYYEEEERQRGNFPDRFSGHQFPNYSSELNVNALLLGDSALYLCASSLGVVSRYEQYFGPGTRLTVT.

V is TRBV11-3 and J is TRBJ2-7; D may match TRBD1 or TRBD2 (5 bases each). CDR1 is SGHNT, CDR2 YENEEA, per germline. This CDR3 contains 15 residues. Between the trimmed V and J ends, which lost 5 bases and 2 bases, there was a span of 16 bases. In nucleotides, the CDR3 is TGTGCCAGCAGCAAAGGGGCGGGTACGACCTACGAGCAGTACTTC. As protein: CASSKGAGTTYEQYF. The entire variable domain, with the rest obtained from reference TRBV11-3 and TRBJ2-7, is as follows: EAGVVQSPRYKIIEKKQPVAFWCNPISGHNTLYWYLQNLGQGPELLIRYENEEAVDDSQLPKDRFSAERLKGVDSTLKIQPAELGDSAVYLCASSKGAGTTYEQYFGPGTRLTVT.

This sequence joins TRBV6-5 and TRBJ2-1; 11 bases are a match to TRBD2. This CDR3 contains 15 residues. Losses at the gene ends were 4 bases for V and 7 bases for J; bases not matched to a gene: 6. Germline V gene sequence: CDR1 MNHEY, CDR2 SVGAGI. The CDR3 bases are TGTGCCAGCAGTTTACTAGCGGGAGCCTTGAATGAGCAGTTCTTC. This gives the protein CASSLLAGALNEQFF.

The chain uses TRBV5-4 and TRBJ2-7, with D unresolved. The ends were cut back, 0 bases at V and 2 bases at J, with 9 bases in the middle. Germline V lookup: CDR1 SGHNT, CDR2 YYREEE (reference sequence). CDR3 length: 14 amino acids. The CDR3 loop reads CASSLGTVTYEQYF. CDR3 sequence (DNA): TGTGCCAGCAGCTTGGGAACGGTAACCTACGAGCAGTACTTC.

The V gene is TRBV5-6, the J gene TRBJ2-2; 7 bases agree with TRBD2. Germline loops: CDR1 SGHDT, CDR2 YYEEEE. The CDR3 consists of 14 residues. V lost 4 bases to trimming and J lost 2 bases; unmatched junction nucleotides: 2. CDR3 coding DNA: TGTGCCAGCAGCCCGGGACTAAACACCGGGGAGCTGTTTTTT. The encoded protein is CASSPGLNTGELFF.

The rearrangement uses TRBV7-9 and TRBJ2-7; a weak D match, TRBD2 (5 bases). Germline V lookup: CDR1 SEHNR, CDR2 FQNEAQ (reference sequence). Trimming took off 5 bases at V and 3 bases at J, with 17 bases between the two ends. The CDR3 totals 15 residues. The chain's CDR3 is CASSPSRGQRYEQYF. The CDR3 nucleotides read TGTGCCAGCAGCCCCAGCCGGGGTCAGCGCTACGAGCAGTACTTC.

This sequence joins TRBV27 and TRBJ2-2, with 7 bases fitting TRBD2. The CDR3 contains 16 residues. From germline, CDR1 is MNHEY and CDR2 SMNVEV (reference sequence). The trim removed 0 bases at V and 0 bases at J, leaving 1 base unmatched. The CDR3 sequence is CASSLSLAANTGELFF. CDR3 bases: TGTGCCAGCAGTTTATCGCTAGCGGCGAACACCGGGGAGCTGTTTTTT.

The chain joins TRBV28 to TRBJ2-7, with D maybe TRBD1 (5 bases). V was shortened by 6 bases and J by 0 bases, with 12 bases between the two germline ends. From germline, CDR1 is MDHEN and CDR2 SYDVKM. The CDR3 length is 14 residues. The CDR3 spells CASRPLTVSYEQYF. DNA of the CDR3: TGTGCCAGCAGACCCTTGACAGTCTCCTACGAGCAGTACTTC.

The V call is TRBV4-2, the J call TRBJ2-5, with 8 bases aligning to TRBD1. Trimming cost V 2 bases and J 2 bases; bases outside gene matches: 1. In germline, CDR1 is LGHNA, CDR2 YNFKEQ. This CDR3 is built from 14 residues. The DNA for the CDR3 is TGTGCCAGCAGCCAAACAGGGGGTCAAGAGACCCAGTACTTC. Translation: CASSQTGGQETQYF.

V is TRBV30 and J is TRBJ2-5; D possibly matches TRBD1 or TRBD2 (6 bases each). The CDR3 runs to 14 residues. Trimming stripped 2 bases from V and 4 bases from J, with 14 bases between. Germline-derived CDR1 and CDR2 are GTSNPN and SVGIG (reference sequence). DNA of the CDR3: TGTGCCTGGAGTCCGCCACGGGGGCGAGAGACCCAGTACTTC. Translating it yields CAWSPPRGRETQYF.

The chain uses TRBV5-4 and TRBJ2-7; D possibly corresponds to TRBD1 (5 bases). Trimming left V 4 bases short and J 2 bases short, with 10 bases between. The germline V gene encodes CDR1 SGHNT and CDR2 YYREEE (reference sequence). The CDR3 spans 13 residues. CDR3 sequence (DNA): TGTGCCAGCAGCCAAACAGGCACCTACGAGCAGTACTTC. Translated: CASSQTGTYEQYF.

This rearrangement joins TRBV28 to TRBJ2-3, with TRBD2 matching over 12 bases. The CDR3 is made up of 17 amino acids. The trim removed 3 bases at V and 6 bases at J, leaving 10 bases unmatched. Germline CDR1 MDHEN, CDR2 SYDVKM. This chain's CDR3 is CASSFPTSGRPGDTQYF. The CDR3 coding sequence is TGTGCCAGCAGTTTTCCCACTAGCGGGAGGCCGGGGGATACGCAGTATTTT.